Described below is a single T cell receptor (beta chain) sequence and its context. Its antigen is unidentified. The V end was cut by 5 bases, the J end by 0 bases, with 13 bases between. There are 15 residues in the CDR3. The germline gives CDR1 SEHNR, CDR2 FQNEAQ (reference sequence). This sample was taken from a study of identifying expanded T cells in peripheral blood. Findings of the study overall: Differentially abundant clones: 1 to 1.5 between replicates, 16.4 at 2 to 3 weeks, 19 at four. Clone count variance between roughly 2-week samples rose with total template count.

Sequencing used immunoSEQ multiplex PCR; TCRdb keeps in-frame clones, though not all of them. The data show about 98,000 clones, approximately 88% seen once. No infections or other immune events were documented during collection. The receptor was derived from a person between 18 and 75 years old in good health. The chain uses TRBV7-9 and TRBJ1-2; perhaps TRBD1 as D (5 bases). Sample: blood. CDR3 sequence (DNA): TGTGCCAGCAGCCCGGGGGTGGAAACTAACTATGGCTACACCTTC. Its translation: CASSPGVETNYGYTF.